The 9 T cell receptor beta chains given below trace back to one sample, sequenced in a study of Ad26.COV2.S vaccination and SARS-CoV-2 variants. Treatment noted: around 19 received Ad26.COV2.S at low or high dose, single or two shots; 5 received placebo; per-sample allocation not given. Sample collection was performed on day 63 after the first vaccine or placebo injection. Method: immunoSEQ multiplex PCR; TCRdb's copy keeps in-frame clones and lacks some. The top ten clones hold 9.5% to 15% of a sample with about 440,000 clones, around nine tenths of them seen once. This sample comprised peripheral blood, obtained in a trial of Ad26.COV2.S vaccine versus placebo. These receptors were taken from a person aged 18-60 years who received the Ad26.COV2.S COVID-19 vaccine or a placebo.

The chain carries TRBV15 and TRBJ1-4, with a possible D match to TRBD1 (5 bases). The CDR3 covers 15 residues. Trimming shortened V by 5 bases and J by 3 bases, and 13 bases separated the two germline ends. Per the germline V gene, CDR1 is LNHNV and CDR2 is YYDKDF (reference sequence). The CDR3 sequence is CATSPEGFANEKLFF. CDR3 sequence (DNA): TGTGCCACCAGCCCGGAGGGGTTTGCTAATGAAAAACTGTTTTTT.

The chain combines TRBV9 with TRBJ2-2; TRBD1 matches at 7 bases. Per germline, CDR1 SGDLS and CDR2 YYNGEE. With 0 bases clipped from V and 3 bases from J, the junction kept 5 bases outside the gene matches. This CDR3 is 16 amino acids long. As DNA, the CDR3 is TGTGCCAGCAGCGTAGGATCCCAGGGGGACACCGGGGAGCTGTTTTTT. Its protein is CASSVGSQGDTGELFF. Variable domain in full (rest from reference TRBV9 and TRBJ2-2): DSGVTQTPKHLITATGQRVTLRCSPRSGDLSVYWYQQSLDQGLQFLIQYYNGEERAKGNILERFSAQQFPDLHSELNLSSLELGDSALYFCASSVGSQGDTGELFFGEGSRLTVL.

This chain links TRBV14 with TRBJ1-1; D is possibly TRBD1 (5 bases). From germline, CDR1 is SGHDN and CDR2 FVKESK. The CDR3 runs 15 residues. V was pared by 1 base and J by 5 bases, with 14 bases between. The CDR3, as DNA: TGTGCCAGCAGCCAAGTGGTCGGGACTGGGACTGAAGCTTTCTTT. Encoded protein: CASSQVVGTGTEAFF.

The chain recombines TRBV7-9 with TRBJ1-5; 7 nucleotides agree with TRBD1. Per the germline V gene, CDR1 is SEHNR and CDR2 is FQNEAQ (reference sequence). There are 18 residues in the CDR3. With V trimmed by 1 base and J by 1 base, 10 bases remained unmatched. The CDR3 loop is CASSLGGEGAPSNQPQHF. Here the CDR3 DNA reads TGTGCCAGCAGCTTAGGTGGGGAGGGGGCGCCGAGCAATCAGCCCCAGCATTTT. Looking up the rest from reference TRBV7-9 and TRBJ1-5 gives the full variable domain: DTGVSQNPRHKITKRGQNVTFRCDPISEHNRLYWYRQTLGQGPEFLTYFQNEAQLEKSRLLSDRFSAERPKGSFSTLEIQRTEQGDSAMYLCASSLGGEGAPSNQPQHFGDGTRLSIL.

This clone has a single count. The J gene is TRBJ1-4, the V gene TRBV3-1 (or the pseudogene TRBV3-2), with D unclear. Germline lookup yields CDR1 LGHDT and CDR2 YNNKEL (reference sequence). Trimming pared 3 bases from V and 0 bases from J, leaving 2 bases between. This CDR3 comprises 13 residues. CDR3 protein: CASSHATNEKLFF. The DNA of the CDR3 is TGTGCCAGCAGCCATGCAACTAATGAAAAACTGTTTTTT.

As regards this clone: At one end the junction does not follow the germline gene, possibly because of a read error. The V and J genes are TRBV6-6 and TRBJ1-4; D is uncertain. The germline V gene has CDR1 MNHNY and CDR2 SVGAGI (reference sequence). The CDR3 runs 13 residues. The chain's CDR3 is CAASLFRGEKLFF. CDR3 nucleotide sequence: TGCGCAGCTTCATTGTTTCGGGGTGAAAAACTGTTTTTT.

V is TRBV28 and J is TRBJ1-2, with D unresolved. Trimming removed 6 bases at V and 8 bases at J, with 16 bases between. Per the germline V gene, CDR1 is MDHEN and CDR2 is SYDVKM. CDR3 length: 13 amino acids. In nucleotides, the CDR3 is TGTGCCAGCAGAAAAAGGGTGTTGGGAGGCTACACCTTC. Encoded protein: CASRKRVLGGYTF.

The table lists this clone with a count of one. This chain connects TRBV7-2 to TRBJ1-4; D unresolved. The germline V and J ends were trimmed by 5 bases and 8 bases, with 18 bases remaining between them. Germline CDR1 is SGHTA and CDR2 is FQGNSA. CDR3 size: 15 residues. The CDR3 region has the DNA TGTGCCAGCAGCCCTGAAGAGGGCCCTGAGGAAAAACTGTTTTTT. This encodes CASSPEEGPEEKLFF.

J is TRBJ2-7 and V is TRBV5-1, with 13 bases matching TRBD2. V dropped 4 bases and J dropped 6; count of bases not matched to a gene: 25. Germline values: CDR1 SGHRS, CDR2 YFSETQ. This CDR3 is built from 21 residues. CDR3: CASSGRDRGSRLAGGGIEQYF. As DNA, the CDR3 is TGCGCCAGCAGCGGCCGGGACAGGGGGTCGCGACTAGCGGGAGGTGGGATCGAGCAGTACTTC. Full variable domain (missing parts from reference TRBV5-1 and TRBJ2-7): KAGVTQTPRYLIKTRGQQVTLSCSPISGHRSVSWYQQTPGQGLQFLFEYFSETQRNKGNFPGRFSGRQFSNSRSEMNVSTLELGDSALYLCASSGRDRGSRLAGGGIEQYFGPGTRLTVT.